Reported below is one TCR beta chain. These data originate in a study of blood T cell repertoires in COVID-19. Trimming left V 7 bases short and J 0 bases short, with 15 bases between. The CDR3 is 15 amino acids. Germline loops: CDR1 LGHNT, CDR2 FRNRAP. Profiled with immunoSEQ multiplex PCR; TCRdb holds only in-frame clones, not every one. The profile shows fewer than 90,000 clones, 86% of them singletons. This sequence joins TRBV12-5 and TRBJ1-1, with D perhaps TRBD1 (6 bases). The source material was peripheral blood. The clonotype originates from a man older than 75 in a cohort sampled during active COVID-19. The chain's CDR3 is CASAPDSTMNTEAFF. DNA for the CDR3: TGTGCTAGTGCCCCGGACAGCACAATGAACACTGAAGCTTTCTTT.